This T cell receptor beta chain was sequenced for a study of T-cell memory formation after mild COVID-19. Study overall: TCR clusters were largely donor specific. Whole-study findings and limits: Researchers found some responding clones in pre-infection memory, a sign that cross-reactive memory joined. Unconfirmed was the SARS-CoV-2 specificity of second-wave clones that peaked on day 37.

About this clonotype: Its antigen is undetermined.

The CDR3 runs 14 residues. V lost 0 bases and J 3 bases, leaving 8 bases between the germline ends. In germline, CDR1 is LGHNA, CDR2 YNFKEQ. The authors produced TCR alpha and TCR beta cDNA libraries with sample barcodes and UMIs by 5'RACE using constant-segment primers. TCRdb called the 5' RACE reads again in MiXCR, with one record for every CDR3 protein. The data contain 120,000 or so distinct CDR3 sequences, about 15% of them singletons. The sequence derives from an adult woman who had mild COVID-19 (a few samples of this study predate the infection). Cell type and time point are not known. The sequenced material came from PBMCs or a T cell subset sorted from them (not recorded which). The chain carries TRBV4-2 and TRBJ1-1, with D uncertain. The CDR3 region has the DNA TGTGCCAGCAGCCAAGATCTGGTGGACACTGAAGCTTTCTTT. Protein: CASSQDLVDTEAFF.